This record concerns one T cell receptor (beta chain) sequence. Germline values: CDR1 SGDLS, CDR2 YYNGEE. The CDR3 contains 16 residues. V lost 0 bases and J lost 5, with 14 bases in between. This record belongs to a study of cytomegalovirus exposure and HLA in healthy donors. The wider study: Of all 400 or so donors who were genotyped, 75% to 85% belonged to the Caucasian-associated ancestry cluster.

13 Jbeta primers and 60 Vbeta primers were used for the PCR. Some clones are missing from TCRdb's copy, which holds only in-frame ones; the method was immunoSEQ multiplex PCR. The sample includes tens of thousands of clones, around 81% of them seen just once. The sample taken for sequencing was PBMCs. This receptor was obtained from a male donor in good health and CMV-seronegative. The chain employs TRBV9 and TRBJ2-2; possibly TRBD2 for D (7 bases). CDR3 coding DNA: TGTGCCAGCAGCGTAGAAGGGGGAGGGAGGACCGGGGAGCTGTTTTTT. Translation gives CASSVEGGGRTGELFF.